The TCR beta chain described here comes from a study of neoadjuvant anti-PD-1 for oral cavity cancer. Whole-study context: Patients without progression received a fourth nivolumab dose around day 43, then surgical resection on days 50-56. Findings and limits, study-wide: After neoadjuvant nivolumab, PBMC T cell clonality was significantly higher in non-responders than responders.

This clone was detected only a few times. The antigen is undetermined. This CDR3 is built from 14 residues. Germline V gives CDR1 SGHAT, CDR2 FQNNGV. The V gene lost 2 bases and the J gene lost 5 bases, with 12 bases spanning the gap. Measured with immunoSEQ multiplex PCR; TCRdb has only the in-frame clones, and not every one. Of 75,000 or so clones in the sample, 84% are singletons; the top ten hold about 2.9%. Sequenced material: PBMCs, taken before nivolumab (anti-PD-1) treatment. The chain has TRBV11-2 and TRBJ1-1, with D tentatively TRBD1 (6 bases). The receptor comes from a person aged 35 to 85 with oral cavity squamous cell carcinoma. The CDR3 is CASSLTGTGTEAFF. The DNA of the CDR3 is TGTGCCAGCAGCTTAACAGGGACGGGGACTGAAGCTTTCTTT.